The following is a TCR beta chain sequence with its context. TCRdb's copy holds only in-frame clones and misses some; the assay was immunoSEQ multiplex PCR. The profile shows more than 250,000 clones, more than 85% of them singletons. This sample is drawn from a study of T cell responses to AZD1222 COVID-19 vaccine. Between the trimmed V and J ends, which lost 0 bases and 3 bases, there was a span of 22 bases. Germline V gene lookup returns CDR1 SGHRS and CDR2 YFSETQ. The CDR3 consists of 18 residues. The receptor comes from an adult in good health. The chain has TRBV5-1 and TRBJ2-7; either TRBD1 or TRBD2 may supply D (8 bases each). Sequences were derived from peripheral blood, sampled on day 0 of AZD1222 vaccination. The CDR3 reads CASSLAPGGTGTFYEQYF. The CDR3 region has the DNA TGCGCCAGCAGCTTGGCCCCGGGGGGGACAGGTACTTTCTACGAGCAGTACTTC.